These 12 T cell receptor beta chains share one sample of origin, sequenced in a study of cytomegalovirus exposure and HLA in healthy donors. Repertoires were generated with immunoSEQ multiplex PCR, while TCRdb's copy carries only in-frame clones and drops some. The repertoire includes 66,000 or so clones, approximately 97% of them detected once, and around 1.5% sits in the top ten. The sequencing sample was made of PBMCs. The source is a woman under 30 in good health and CMV-seropositive.

The chain joins TRBV10-1 to TRBJ2-1; D is possibly TRBD2 (5 bases). Trimming took 2 bases from V and 6 from J, leaving 14 bases between them. The CDR3 has 15 residues. Looked up from germline, CDR1 is WNHNN and CDR2 is SYGVQD (reference sequence). The CDR3 nucleotides are TGCGCCAGCAGTGAGGCGGGTCCCGCGAGCAATGAGCAGTTCTTC. It yields the protein CASSEAGPASNEQFF.

The rearrangement links TRBV6-5 to TRBJ1-6; D gene unclear. Looked up from germline, CDR1 is MNHEY and CDR2 is SVGAGI. There are 13 residues in the CDR3. V lost 6 bases, J lost 4 bases, and 7 bases lay in between. The CDR3 protein is CASRASYNSPLHF. CDR3 bases: TGTGCCAGCAGGGCATCTTATAATTCACCCCTCCACTTT.

This chain connects TRBV11-2 to TRBJ1-1, with TRBD1 matching over 7 bases. CDR3 length: 13 amino acids. Germline V gene data show CDR1 as SGHAT and CDR2 as FQNNGV. V was pared by 5 bases and J by 10 bases, with 10 bases of the junction left unmatched. CDR3 in DNA: TGTGCCAGCAGCCTAGGGACAGCCCTGGGAGCTTTCTTT. Translating it yields CASSLGTALGAFF.

This clone was detected once. The CDR3 DNA follows: TGTGCCACCCTGGGGGGGGAGACCCAGTACTTC. Residues: CATLGGETQYF. The V gene is TRBV27, the J gene TRBJ2-5; 7 nucleotides agree with TRBD2. Germline CDR1 and CDR2: MNHEY and SMNVEV (reference sequence). This CDR3 contains 11 residues. After removal of 10 bases from V and 5 bases from J, the junction contained 4 bases not matched to a gene.

The chain uses TRBV5-1 and TRBJ1-4; D is unresolved. CDR1 is SGHRS and CDR2 is YFSETQ in the germline V gene. V dropped 0 bases and J dropped 0 bases, with 6 bases sitting between them. This CDR3 region has 15 residues. The CDR3 DNA is TGCGCCAGCAGCTTGGACCGAGCAACTAATGAAAAACTGTTTTTT. It yields the protein CASSLDRATNEKLFF.

CDR3 region: CASSLGQGADTQYF. Here the CDR3 DNA reads TGTGCCAGCAGCTTGGGACAGGGGGCGGATACGCAGTATTTT. The chain recombines TRBV5-4 with TRBJ2-3, with 10 bases identical to TRBD1. Germline V gives CDR1 SGHNT, CDR2 YYREEE (reference sequence). This CDR3 has 14 residues. V lost 0 bases to trimming and J lost 6 bases; unmatched junction nucleotides: 1.

The chain joins TRBV4-2 to TRBJ2-1, with 10 bases identical to TRBD2. Germline CDR1 and CDR2: LGHNA and YNFKEQ. After removal of 1 base from V and 2 bases from J, the junction contained 5 bases not matched to a gene. The CDR3 spans 17 residues. The CDR3: CASSQAGTSAPYNEQFF. The CDR3 bases are TGTGCCAGCAGCCAAGCCGGGACTAGCGCCCCCTACAATGAGCAGTTCTTC.

The rearrangement joins TRBV19 to TRBJ1-5; the match to TRBD1 covers 9 bases. The CDR3 runs to 14 residues. Germline CDR1 LNHDA, CDR2 SQIVND (reference sequence). V lost 4 bases, J lost 6 bases, and 4 bases stayed unmatched. CDR3 coding DNA: TGTGCCAGTAGTACCACAGGGGGCCTTCAGCCCCAGCATTTT. Protein: CASSTTGGLQPQHF.

The chain is built from TRBV5-1 and TRBJ2-3; D possibly corresponds to TRBD1 (6 bases). The V and J ends lost 0 bases and 2 bases respectively, with 13 bases between them. The CDR3 covers 16 residues. Per germline, CDR1 SGHRS and CDR2 YFSETQ. CDR3 residues: CASSLATGINTDTQYF. The CDR3 bases are TGCGCCAGCAGCTTGGCTACAGGGATAAACACAGATACGCAGTATTTT.

CDR3 amino acids: CASSPTGINQPQHF. In DNA, the CDR3 is TGTGCCAGCAGCCCTACAGGGATCAATCAGCCCCAGCATTTT. The chain uses TRBV11-3 and TRBJ1-5; the D gene is possibly TRBD1 (6 bases). With 5 bases removed from V and 3 bases from J, the gap between germline ends came to 11 bases. This CDR3 has 14 residues. Germline values: CDR1 SGHNT, CDR2 YENEEA.

V gene TRBV28 combines with J gene TRBJ2-3, with 9 bases matching TRBD1. With V trimmed by 5 bases and J by 3 bases, 9 bases remained unmatched. Per the germline V gene, CDR1 is MDHEN and CDR2 is SYDVKM. CDR3 size: 16 residues. The DNA of the CDR3 is TGTGCCAGCAGTCCCGGGACAGGGAAAACGACAGATACGCAGTATTTT. Its protein product is CASSPGTGKTTDTQYF. Looking up the rest from reference TRBV28 and TRBJ2-3 gives the full variable domain: DVKVTQSSRYLVKRTGEKVFLECVQDMDHENMFWYRQDPGLGLRLIYFSYDVKMKEKGDIPEGYSVSREKKERFSLILESASTNQTSMYLCASSPGTGKTTDTQYFGPGTRLTVL.

The rearrangement links TRBV9 to TRBJ2-7; D is unclear. Germline CDR1 and CDR2: SGDLS and YYNGEE. This CDR3 is 15 amino acids long. The V gene lost 0 bases and the J gene lost 3 bases, with 13 bases spanning the gap. Written as DNA, the CDR3 is TGTGCCAGCAGCGTAGGCGATAGCCCTCGCTACGAGCAGTACTTC. Protein sequence: CASSVGDSPRYEQYF.